Listed here are 10 T cell receptor beta chains from one sample, sequenced in a study of lymphopenia after photon versus proton radiotherapy. Assay used: immunoSEQ multiplex PCR; TCRdb lists only in-frame clones, some missing. The data contain 75,000 to 90,000 clones, around four fifths of them singletons. This sample comprised peripheral blood, obtained from a patient treated with proton-based radiotherapy. Every receptor here comes from a man aged 55 to 70 with pancreatic cancer.

This clone was seen only once. V is TRBV7-6 and J is TRBJ2-2; tentative D call: TRBD1 (5 bases). The CDR3 has 16 amino acids. Trimming shortened V by 6 bases and J by 0 bases, and 14 bases separated the two germline ends. The germline CDR1 and CDR2 sequences are SGHVS and FNYEAQ. The CDR3 reads CASRQQTATNTGELFF. As DNA, the CDR3 is TGTGCCAGCAGACAACAGACAGCTACGAACACCGGGGAGCTGTTTTTT.

J is TRBJ2-2 and V is TRBV18; D remains ambiguous. The germline gives CDR1 KGHSH, CDR2 LQKENI. This CDR3 has 13 residues. V shed 6 bases and J shed 3 bases, with 8 bases lying between them. DNA for the CDR3: TGTGCCAGCTCTCTCCAGGACACCGGGGAGCTGTTTTTT. Translating gives CASSLQDTGELFF. Full variable domain (remainder filled in from reference TRBV18 and TRBJ2-2): NAGVMQNPRHLVRRRGQEARLRCSPMKGHSHVYWYRQLPEEGLKFMVYLQKENIIDESGMPKERFSAEFPKEGPSILRIQQVVRGDSAAYFCASSLQDTGELFFGEGSRLTVL.

This clone appeared a few times. This chain links TRBV4-2 with TRBJ2-7; TRBD2 aligns across 9 bases. Germline CDR1 LGHNA, CDR2 YNFKEQ. Losses at the gene ends were 3 bases for V and 0 bases for J; bases not matched to a gene: 6. CDR3 length: 16 residues. The CDR3 DNA sequence: TGTGCCAGCAGCCAGCTTAGCGGGAGATTCTCCTACGAGCAGTACTTC. Residues: CASSQLSGRFSYEQYF.

The chain is built from TRBV5-5 and TRBJ2-2; D tentatively fits TRBD1 or TRBD2 (5 bases each). Germline V gene sequence: CDR1 SGHKS, CDR2 YYEKEE (reference sequence). Between the trimmed V and J ends, which lost 5 bases and 4 bases, there was a span of 9 bases. The CDR3 is 13 amino acids. The CDR3: CASRWGTTGELFF. In DNA form, the CDR3 reads TGTGCCAGCAGATGGGGGACCACCGGGGAGCTGTTTTTT.

This sequence joins TRBV6-5 and TRBJ2-7, with TRBD2 as a possible D gene (5 bases). The CDR3 is 14 amino acids. Germline V gives CDR1 MNHEY, CDR2 SVGAGI. V shed 2 bases and J shed 9 bases, with 17 bases lying between them. CDR3 nucleotides: TGTGCCAGCAGTTACGGGCCGGGAAGAAGAGCGCAGTACTTC. This codes for CASSYGPGRRAQYF.

The chain has TRBV19 and TRBJ1-4; D not certain. The ends were cut back, 8 bases at V and 2 bases at J, with 18 bases in the middle. Germline loops: CDR1 LNHDA, CDR2 SQIVND (reference sequence). This CDR3 region has 16 residues. The CDR3 DNA reads TGTGCCAGTGAATCGATTATGGGGTCTACTAATGAAAAACTGTTTTTT. Translating it yields CASESIMGSTNEKLFF. The whole variable domain, filled in from reference TRBV19 and TRBJ1-4, reads DGGITQSPKYLFRKEGQNVTLSCEQNLNHDAMYWYRQDPGQGLRLIYYSQIVNDFQKGDIAEGYSVSREKKESFPLTVTSAQKNPTAFYLCASESIMGSTNEKLFFGSGTQLSVL.

J is TRBJ2-2 and V is TRBV14, with 10 bases lining up with TRBD2. This CDR3 has 14 residues. Germline V gene data show CDR1 as SGHDN and CDR2 as FVKESK. V was clipped by 4 bases and J by 7 bases; unmatched bases: 3. CDR3 amino acids: CASSLLAGDGELFF. The DNA of the CDR3 is TGTGCCAGCAGCCTGCTAGCGGGAGACGGGGAGCTGTTTTTT.

The rearrangement uses TRBV30 and TRBJ1-3; the D is unclear. Germline V gives CDR1 GTSNPN, CDR2 SVGIG (reference sequence). The V gene lost 5 bases and the J gene lost 2 bases, with 7 bases spanning the gap. CDR3 length: 12 amino acids. In DNA, the CDR3 is TGTGCCTGGGGGCAGGCTGGAAACACCATATATTTT. This translates into CAWGQAGNTIYF.

The V call is TRBV6-1, the J call TRBJ2-1; 13 nucleotides align to TRBD2. V lost 3 bases to trimming and J lost 8 bases; unmatched junction nucleotides: 7. Germline CDR1 is MNHNS and CDR2 is SASEGT. This CDR3 spans 16 amino acids. CDR3 protein: CASSDLTSGRFDEQFF. CDR3 nucleotides: TGTGCCAGCAGTGACCTGACTAGCGGGAGGTTCGATGAGCAGTTCTTC.

The chain links TRBV5-5 to TRBJ2-7, with D possibly being TRBD2 (6 bases). Germline CDR1 reads SGHKS; CDR2 reads YYEKEE (reference sequence). This CDR3 region has 15 residues. V was cut by 0 bases and J by 2 bases, with 12 bases left in between. The CDR3 is CASSLDGGMAYEQYF. The CDR3 nucleotides are TGTGCCAGCAGCTTGGATGGCGGGATGGCCTACGAGCAGTACTTC.